The source of this T cell receptor beta chain is a study of blood T cell repertoires in COVID-19. This CDR3 region has 18 residues. Trimming left V 0 bases short and J 4 bases short, with 21 bases between. Germline CDR1 reads SGHVS; CDR2 reads FNYEAQ. Assay used: immunoSEQ multiplex PCR; TCRdb lists only in-frame clones, some missing. The sample shows about 140,000 clones, roughly 80% of them seen only once. The clonotype comes from a man aged 60 to 69 who had recovered from COVID-19. The V call is TRBV7-6, the J call TRBJ1-1; D call uncertain. Material: peripheral blood. The CDR3 is CASSLAKLGRREVTEAFF. The CDR3 DNA is TGTGCCAGCAGCTTAGCCAAGCTAGGACGCCGGGAGGTCACTGAAGCTTTCTTT.